The next 26 T cell receptor beta chains were all read from a single sample in a study of T cell repertoires in cytomegalovirus infection. TCRdb called the reads again in MiXCR, with one record for every CDR3 protein. The sample carries a few hundred thousand distinct CDR3 sequences, over 15% recorded once. Material for sequencing was CD8+ T cells from PBMCs. Receptor source: a human donor in good health (CMV status not recorded). Some clones in this sample may be carry-over from other donors' samples.

A few counts support this clonotype. This chain joins TRBV19 and TRBJ2-7; 9 positions agree with TRBD1. Trimming cost V 4 bases and J 7 bases; bases outside gene matches: 11. CDR3 length: 15 amino acids. The V gene's germline CDR1 is LNHDA and CDR2 SQIVND (reference sequence). DNA of the CDR3: TGTGCCAGTAGTACCGGGACAGGGTGGCCTTTGGAGCAGTACTTC. This gives the protein CASSTGTGWPLEQYF.

With respect to this clonotype: This may arise from a read error, as a much more abundant clone is one base away. J is TRBJ2-7 and V is TRBV7-8, with TRBD1 matching 9 bases. Germline V gives CDR1 SGHVS, CDR2 FQNEAQ. The V and J ends lost 1 base and 0 bases, in that order; junction bases with no gene match: 4. This CDR3 has 16 amino acids. The CDR3 DNA reads as TGTGCCAGCAGCTTAGAGTCGGGACAGGGCTCCTACGAGCAGTACTTC. This sequence encodes CASSLESGQGSYEQYF.

The sample holds a few counts of this clonotype. The V gene is TRBV27, the J gene TRBJ1-6; perhaps TRBD1 as D (6 bases). The germline V gene has CDR1 MNHEY and CDR2 SMNVEV (reference sequence). V lost 8 bases and J 0 bases, leaving 23 bases between the germline ends. The CDR3 runs 19 residues. CDR3 coding DNA: TGTGCCAGCCAGACCGCGGGGGGGCCCTGGAGCTCCTATAATTCACCCCTCCACTTT. This gives the protein CASQTAGGPWSSYNSPLHF.

This clonotype was recorded at least ten times. The chain joins TRBV4-1 to TRBJ1-1; 7 bases agree with TRBD1. There are 15 residues in the CDR3. J gave up 4 bases and V 3 bases, and 8 bases lay outside the gene matches. The germline V gene has CDR1 MGHRA and CDR2 YSYEKL. CDR3 DNA: TGCGCCAGCAGCCATCATGACAGGGAAGTCACTGAAGCTTTCTTT. Its translation: CASSHHDREVTEAFF.

This clonotype was found many times. The genes are TRBV10-3 and TRBJ1-3, with D unresolved. From germline, CDR1 is ENHRY and CDR2 SYGVKD. V gave up 2 bases and J gave up 0 bases, with 17 bases separating them. This CDR3 has 18 amino acids. The CDR3 reads CAISELWELVSSGNTIYF. CDR3 sequence (DNA): TGTGCCATCAGTGAGCTTTGGGAGCTCGTGAGCTCTGGAAACACCATATATTTT.

A few counts support this clonotype. The rearrangement uses TRBV6-5 and TRBJ1-2; possibly TRBD1 for D (5 bases). Trimming stripped 5 bases from V and 3 bases from J, with 22 bases between. In germline, CDR1 is MNHEY, CDR2 SVGAGI. CDR3 length: 17 residues. The CDR3: CASSTRHWGDLDYGYTF. The CDR3 DNA reads as TGTGCCAGCAGTACCCGGCATTGGGGGGATCTTGACTATGGCTACACCTTC.

This chain uses TRBV14 with TRBJ2-1; 8 nucleotides line up with TRBD2. Losses at the gene ends were 1 base for V and 6 bases for J; bases not matched to a gene: 8. The CDR3 has 16 residues. Germline-derived CDR1 and CDR2 are SGHDN and FVKESK. The CDR3 region has the DNA TGTGCCAGCAGCCAAGTTCAGCGGGGGTCGGGCAATGAGCAGTTCTTC. It encodes CASSQVQRGSGNEQFF.

The V gene is TRBV2, the J gene TRBJ2-6; D may correspond to TRBD1 or TRBD2 (5 bases each). This CDR3 spans 15 amino acids. CDR1 is SNHLY, CDR2 FYNNEI, per germline. V dropped 7 bases and J dropped 0 bases, with 10 bases sitting between them. The CDR3 sequence is CASKGRVSGANVLTF. The CDR3 DNA reads as TGTGCCAGCAAGGGACGTGTCTCTGGGGCCAACGTCCTGACTTTC.

This clonotype was found many times. The gene calls are TRBV7-2 and TRBJ1-1, with a weak D call TRBD1 (6 bases). The CDR3 has 13 residues. The V end lost 5 bases, the J end lost 3 bases, and 10 bases lay between the germline ends. Germline V gives CDR1 SGHTA, CDR2 FQGNSA. For the CDR3, the DNA is TGTGCCAGCAGCGCACAGGGAGACACTGAAGCTTTCTTT. Its protein is CASSAQGDTEAFF.

V and J are TRBV7-9 and TRBJ2-7, with 7 bases fitting TRBD1. Germline trimming cut 5 bases from V and 2 bases from J; bases unmatched to any gene: 6. Germline V gene sequence: CDR1 SEHNR, CDR2 FQNEAQ (reference sequence). This CDR3 has 14 residues. For the CDR3, the DNA is TGTGCCAGCAGCACCGGGGACAGCACCTACGAGCAGTACTTC. Translating it yields CASSTGDSTYEQYF.

Many counts were recorded for this clonotype. V gene TRBV7-9 combines with J gene TRBJ2-1; 9 bases fit TRBD2. Germline CDR1 is SEHNR and CDR2 is FQNEAQ (reference sequence). The CDR3 has 19 residues. J gave up 7 bases and V 1 base, and 17 bases lay outside the gene matches. The CDR3 reads CASSLGFRVAGDRGNEQFF. In DNA, the CDR3 is TGTGCCAGCAGCTTAGGATTCCGGGTAGCGGGGGACCGGGGGAATGAGCAGTTCTTC. Based on the CDR3 plus reference TRBV7-9 and TRBJ2-1, the full variable domain is DTGVSQNPRHKITKRGQNVTFRCDPISEHNRLYWYRQTLGQGPEFLTYFQNEAQLEKSRLLSDRFSAERPKGSFSTLEIQRTEQGDSAMYLCASSLGFRVAGDRGNEQFFGPGTRLTVL.

This clonotype has a count of ten or more. The chain couples TRBV7-9 to TRBJ2-3; D uncertain. CDR3 length: 13 amino acids. Germline V gives CDR1 SEHNR, CDR2 FQNEAQ (reference sequence). V was pared by 5 bases and J by 3 bases, with 9 bases between. For the CDR3, the DNA is TGTGCCAGCAGCCGCTATTTAACAGATACGCAGTATTTT. Encoded protein: CASSRYLTDTQYF.

This chain links TRBV20-1 with TRBJ2-1; either TRBD1 or TRBD2 may supply D (5 bases each). Germline V lookup: CDR1 DFQATT, CDR2 SNEGSKA (reference sequence). V lost 5 bases and J 0 bases, leaving 14 bases between the germline ends. The length of the CDR3 is 15 residues. The CDR3 DNA is TGCAGTGCTGGAACGGGACGCCGCTCCTACAATGAGCAGTTCTTC. Protein sequence: CSAGTGRRSYNEQFF.

In this sample, this clonotype turned up many times. The chain employs TRBV19 and TRBJ1-5; D gene unclear. CDR3 length equals 13 residues. Germline V gene data show CDR1 as LNHDA and CDR2 as SQIVND (reference sequence). The V end lost 3 bases, the J end lost 6 bases, and 9 bases lay between the germline ends. Here the CDR3 DNA reads TGTGCCAGTAGTATGGTGGATGGTCAGCCCCAGCATTTT. Protein sequence: CASSMVDGQPQHF.

This sequence joins TRBV28 and TRBJ2-7; D might be TRBD2 (6 bases). In germline, CDR1 is MDHEN, CDR2 SYDVKM. Trimming took off 1 base at V and 0 bases at J, with 16 bases between the two ends. The CDR3 spans 17 residues. The CDR3 DNA reads as TGTGCCAGCAGTTTATCCCGACCACTCGGGAGCTCCTACGAGCAGTACTTC. It translates to CASSLSRPLGSSYEQYF.

V gene TRBV19 combines with J gene TRBJ1-5; the D gene is possibly TRBD1 (5 bases). Germline CDR1 is LNHDA and CDR2 is SQIVND (reference sequence). This CDR3 spans 16 amino acids. Trimming removed 7 bases at V and 0 bases at J, with 16 bases between. CDR3 amino acids: CASKAGWDFSNQPQHF. For the CDR3, the DNA is TGTGCCAGTAAGGCAGGTTGGGACTTTAGCAATCAGCCCCAGCATTTT.

The rearrangement uses TRBV14 and TRBJ1-3; D call uncertain. V was shortened by 0 bases and J by 5 bases, with 11 bases between the two germline ends. This CDR3 comprises 15 residues. CDR1 and CDR2 from the germline V gene are SGHDN and FVKESK. CDR3 coding DNA: TGTGCCAGCAGCCAAGAATGGGCAGAGCGAAACACCATATATTTT. Amino acid sequence: CASSQEWAERNTIYF.

This chain uses TRBV6-1 with TRBJ2-1, with TRBD1 as a possible D gene (5 bases). The CDR3 covers 15 residues. V shed 7 bases and J shed 0 bases, with 13 bases lying between them. Germline CDR1 reads MNHNS; CDR2 reads SASEGT. Here the CDR3 DNA reads TGTGCCAGCACCAAAGACAGAAGCTCCTACAATGAGCAGTTCTTC. It yields the protein CASTKDRSSYNEQFF.

The chain employs TRBV2 and TRBJ1-5; D is unresolved. CDR1 is SNHLY and CDR2 is FYNNEI in the germline V gene. This CDR3 has 13 residues. V was shortened by 2 bases and J by 4 bases, with 6 bases between the two germline ends. The CDR3 nucleotides are TGTGCCAGCAGTGAACGTTGGAATCAGCCCCAGCATTTT. This translates into CASSERWNQPQHF.

This clonotype has at least ten counts. The V gene is TRBV7-2, the J gene TRBJ2-7, with D perhaps TRBD1 (6 bases). CDR1 is SGHTA and CDR2 is FQGNSA in the germline V gene. V lost 2 bases to trimming and J lost 2 bases, with 10 bases between them. The CDR3 has 14 residues. CDR3 sequence (DNA): TGTGCCAGCAGCTTACTTCGGACAGCCTACGAGCAGTACTTC. It specifies CASSLLRTAYEQYF.

V gene TRBV6-1 combines with J gene TRBJ1-1; 8 bases line up with TRBD1. Germline V gene data show CDR1 as MNHNS and CDR2 as SASEGT. Germline trimming cut 6 bases from V and 1 base from J; bases unmatched to any gene: 4. This CDR3 has 14 amino acids. CDR3 coding DNA: TGTGCCAGCAGCTCAGGGGGCGGGAACACTGAAGCTTTCTTT. Translation: CASSSGGGNTEAFF.

The gene calls are TRBV19 and TRBJ2-1; 14 nucleotides agree with TRBD2. There are 16 residues in the CDR3. The V gene's germline CDR1 is LNHDA and CDR2 SQIVND (reference sequence). V gave up 4 bases and J gave up 5 bases; unmatched junction bases: 4. The CDR3 bases are TGTGCCAGTAGTACCGGGACTAGCGGGGGCCACAATGAGCAGTTCTTC. Translated: CASSTGTSGGHNEQFF.

The V call is TRBV6-2 or TRBV6-3, the J call TRBJ2-6; D not resolved. Trimming left V 2 bases short and J 2 bases short, with 7 bases between. CDR1 and CDR2 (germline): MNHEY, SVGEGT. CDR3 length equals 15 residues. The CDR3 nucleotides read TGTGCCAGCAGTTACCTGTTTGCTGGGGCCAACGTCCTGACTTTC. It specifies CASSYLFAGANVLTF.

The gene calls are TRBV6-5 and TRBJ1-2, with D possibly being TRBD1 (5 bases). There are 16 residues in the CDR3. Between the trimmed V and J ends, which lost 5 bases and 1 base, there was a span of 17 bases. Germline V gives CDR1 MNHEY, CDR2 SVGAGI. The CDR3 sequence: CASSPFRGTNNYGYTF. CDR3 coding DNA: TGTGCCAGCAGTCCTTTTCGGGGCACGAATAACTATGGCTACACCTTC.

This clonotype appeared a few times. This chain connects TRBV6-5 to TRBJ2-6, with a possible D match to TRBD2 (6 bases). Trimming removed 0 bases at V and 0 bases at J, with 9 bases between. Germline assignment: CDR1 MNHEY and CDR2 SVGAGI. This CDR3 comprises 17 residues. The CDR3 DNA is TGTGCCAGCAGTTACTCGTTGGGGGGCTCTGGGGCCAACGTCCTGACTTTC. The encoded protein is CASSYSLGGSGANVLTF.

This clonotype was found many times. CDR3 nucleotide sequence: TGTGCCAGCAGGGTAACAGGGGACACTGAAGCTTTCTTT. This gives the protein CASRVTGDTEAFF. The chain employs TRBV2 and TRBJ1-1; 7 bases agree with TRBD1. CDR1 and CDR2 from the germline V gene are SNHLY and FYNNEI. This CDR3 spans 13 amino acids. The junction had 4 bases not matched to a gene; V was cut back by 6 bases and J by 3 bases.